The present entry profiles one TCR beta chain with its context. Its binding antigen is unknown. Base quality data are lacking; no much larger clone is found one base away. The library was prepared using 5' RACE. Reads for this sample came from an Illumina HiSeq 2000. A universal primer binding site was added through template switching, and the final cDNA carried a unique molecular identifier so that TCR cDNA molecules could be counted accurately. Specific primers in the conserved constant-segment region were used to synthesize first-strand cDNA for TCR alpha and beta chains. To control for contamination, every cDNA library carried two barcodes: a SMART-Mk sample barcode plus Illumina barcodes. TruSeq adapter sequences and Illumina sample barcodes were added in two successive PCR steps. TCR alpha and beta cDNA libraries were sequenced on the Illumina HiSeq platform with custom primers. As for how the authors treated the data: Raw reads were processed with MiGEC to extract unique molecular identifiers, and MiXCR was used to determine CDR3 positions. Recombination models were inferred per individual with the repgenHMM and IGoR tools using an EM algorithm. The tcR package in R was used for shared clonotype analysis, with sharing normalized by the product of cloneset sizes. To study raw recombination free of thymic and clonal selection effects, out-of-frame nonproductive sequences were analyzed. TCRdb redid the processing of the public reads, applying fastp at Q25 and MiXCR, and retained in-frame beta chains. Duplicate CDR3 protein sequences are folded into a single record with the most common DNA and genes. The V and J calls reflect TCRdb's pipeline rather than the authors' work. For this sample the table gives around 100,000 distinct CDR3 sequences, of which 5.9% were detected only once. The ten largest clonotypes hold 10% to 15% of the sample.

All donors were healthy Caucasians. Miltenyi CD45RO+ enrichment and human naive T-cell isolation kits were used to isolate memory (CD45RO+) and naive T cells from PBMC. In the germline V gene (reference sequence), CDR1 corresponds to DFQATT and CDR2 to SNEGSKA. V lost 3 bases and J lost 0 bases, and the count of bases not matched to a germline gene is 7. The CDR3 runs 15 amino acids, cysteine and phenylalanine included. The read is trimmed to its CDR3 DNA, 45 bases read in frame from base 1. The sample belongs to a study of identical twins listed by TCRdb under 2016. Context from the whole study: To test whether fetal clonotypes persist, the study used deep sequencing on TCR alpha and beta repertoires from monozygotic twins, unrelated adults of various ages, and cord blood. To rule out contamination, the twin experiments were replicated at different times with different library preparation protocols.

The study at large found these results: Because the same donors could not be followed over many years, conclusions were based on cross-sectional statistical analysis. In monozygotic twins, recombination models systematically underestimated out-of-frame TCR alpha sharing, but the models matched the sharing seen between unrelated individuals. Invariant T cells such as MAIT and iNKT could partly confound zero-insertion analyses, although diverse VJ usage argued against such confounding for most clonotypes. Compared with coincidental sharing between unrelated individuals, out-of-frame TCR alpha sequences shared between twins had an excess of sequences with low generation probability. Fewer insertions were carried by abundant cord blood beta clonotypes, a similar but weaker trend appeared in young adult naive repertoires, and no such trend appeared in memory repertoires. A weaker excess of twin sharing was found in beta out-of-frame sequences because the signal-to-noise ratio was lowered by fewer shared sequences.

The sequence is built from TRBV20-1 and TRBJ2-7; 8 central nucleotides agree with TRBD2. This clonotype originated in a woman aged 50 to 65 in good health. Sequencing was performed on memory T cells sorted from blood. The sample's cell subset or site label, in plain terms: CD45RO+ enriched T cells. Here is the DNA: TGCAGTGCTAGGCACCGTGGACTAGCCTCCTACGAGCAGTACTTC. Its protein reads: CSARHRGLASYEQYF.